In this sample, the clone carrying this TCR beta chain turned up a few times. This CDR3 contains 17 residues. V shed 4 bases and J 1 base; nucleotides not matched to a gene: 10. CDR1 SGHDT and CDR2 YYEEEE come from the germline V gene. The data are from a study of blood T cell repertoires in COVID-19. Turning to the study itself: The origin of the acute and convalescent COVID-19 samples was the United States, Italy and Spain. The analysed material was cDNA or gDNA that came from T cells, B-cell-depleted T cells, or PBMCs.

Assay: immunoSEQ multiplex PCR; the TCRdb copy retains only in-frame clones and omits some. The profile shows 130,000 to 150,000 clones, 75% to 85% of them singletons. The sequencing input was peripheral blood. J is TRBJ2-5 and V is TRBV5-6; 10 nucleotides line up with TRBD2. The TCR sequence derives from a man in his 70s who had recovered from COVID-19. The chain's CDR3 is CASSPLSSGRIQETQYF. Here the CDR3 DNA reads TGTGCCAGCAGCCCCCTTAGTAGCGGGAGGATCCAAGAGACCCAGTACTTC.